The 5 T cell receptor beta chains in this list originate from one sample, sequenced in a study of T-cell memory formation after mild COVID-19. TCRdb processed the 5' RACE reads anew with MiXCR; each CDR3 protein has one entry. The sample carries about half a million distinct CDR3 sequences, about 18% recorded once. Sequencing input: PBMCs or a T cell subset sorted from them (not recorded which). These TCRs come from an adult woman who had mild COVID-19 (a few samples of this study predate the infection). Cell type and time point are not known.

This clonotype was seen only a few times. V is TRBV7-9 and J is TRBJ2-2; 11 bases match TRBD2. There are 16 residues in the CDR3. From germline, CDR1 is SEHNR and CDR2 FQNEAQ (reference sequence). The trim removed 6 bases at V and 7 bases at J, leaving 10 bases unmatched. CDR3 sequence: CASRTASGRRVGELFF. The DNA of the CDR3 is TGTGCCAGCAGGACAGCTAGCGGGAGGCGAGTCGGGGAGCTGTTTTTT.

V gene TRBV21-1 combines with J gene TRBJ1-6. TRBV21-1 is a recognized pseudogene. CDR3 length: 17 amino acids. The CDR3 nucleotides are TGTGCCAGCAGGCATGCCCCAGCGGCAGCACAAAATTCACCCCTCCACTTT. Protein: CASRHAPAAAQNSPLHF.

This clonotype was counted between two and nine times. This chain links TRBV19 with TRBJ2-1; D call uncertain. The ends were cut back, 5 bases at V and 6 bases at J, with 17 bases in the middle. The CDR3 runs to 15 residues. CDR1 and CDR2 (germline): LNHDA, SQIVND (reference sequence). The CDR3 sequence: CASSEPGLRSNEQFF. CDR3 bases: TGTGCCAGTAGTGAGCCGGGCCTCCGGAGCAATGAGCAGTTCTTC.

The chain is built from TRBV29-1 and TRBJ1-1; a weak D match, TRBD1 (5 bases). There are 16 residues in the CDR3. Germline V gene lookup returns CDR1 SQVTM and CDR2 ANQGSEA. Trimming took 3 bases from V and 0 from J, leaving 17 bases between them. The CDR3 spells CSVEPVGGLMNTEAFF. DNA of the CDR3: TGCAGCGTTGAGCCGGTGGGGGGACTGATGAACACTGAAGCTTTCTTT.

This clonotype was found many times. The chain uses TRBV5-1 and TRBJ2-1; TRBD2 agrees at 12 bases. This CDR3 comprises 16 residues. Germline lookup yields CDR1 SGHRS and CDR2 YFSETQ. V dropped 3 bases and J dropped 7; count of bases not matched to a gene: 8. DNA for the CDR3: TGCGCCAGCAGCTCCCAACTAGCGGGGGGTGGTAATGAGCAGTTCTTC. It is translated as CASSSQLAGGGNEQFF.